This T cell receptor beta chain originates from a study of blood T cell repertoires in COVID-19. Authors' data handling: By means of reference gene primer amplification, nucleated cell counts were estimated. TCRdb keeps only in-frame clones here, not all; method: immunoSEQ multiplex PCR. V and J calls and clone size follow that table, whereas D and trimming were derived from the DNA. The data contain 150,000 or so clones, around 85% of them singletons. The CDR3 has 17 residues. Germline V gives CDR1 SQVTM, CDR2 ANQGSEA. Unmatched junction bases numbered 13, after V lost 0 bases and J lost 4 bases. The sequencing input was peripheral blood. This TCR derives from a man in his 60s with COVID-19, enrolled during active disease. The rearrangement joins TRBV29-1 to TRBJ1-2, with 8 bases identical to TRBD1. The CDR3 region has the DNA TGCAGCGTTGAAGATCATCACAGGGGGGGATTTCGCTATGGCTACACCTTC. As protein: CSVEDHHRGGFRYGYTF.